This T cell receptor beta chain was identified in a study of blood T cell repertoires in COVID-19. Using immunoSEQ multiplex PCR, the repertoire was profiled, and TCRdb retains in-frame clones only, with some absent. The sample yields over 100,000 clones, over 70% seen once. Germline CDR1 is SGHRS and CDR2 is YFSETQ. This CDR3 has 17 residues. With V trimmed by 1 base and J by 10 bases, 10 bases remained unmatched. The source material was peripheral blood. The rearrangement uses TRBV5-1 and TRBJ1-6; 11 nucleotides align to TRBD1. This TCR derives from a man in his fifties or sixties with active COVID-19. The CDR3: CASSLTGTGGITSPLHF. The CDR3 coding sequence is TGCGCCAGCAGCTTGACCGGGACAGGGGGAATTACCTCACCCCTCCACTTT.